This T cell receptor (beta chain) is from a study of T cells in women clearing cervical HPV infection. As regards this clone: The read is 3 residues too short to cover the CDR3 end, so that end is filled in from the germline J gene.

The CDR3 spans 14 residues. Germline V gene sequence: CDR1 DFQATT, CDR2 SNEGSKA (reference sequence). Trimming took off 6 bases at V and 5 bases at J, with 19 bases between the two ends. The table came from immunoSEQ multiplex PCR; TCRdb's copy has only in-frame clones and leaves some out. In all, the sample yields tens of thousands of clones. This TCR was recovered from a woman between 18 and 75 years old with a cervical HPV16 infection that either progressed to CIN3+ or cleared (not recorded which). The rearrangement uses TRBV20-1 and TRBJ1-1, with D maybe TRBD1 (6 bases). The sequencing sample was made of blood buffy coat. CDR3 residues: CSALYRERGTEAFF. The part of the CDR3 DNA that was read is TGCAGTGCCCTTTACAGGGAAAGGGGGACTGAA.